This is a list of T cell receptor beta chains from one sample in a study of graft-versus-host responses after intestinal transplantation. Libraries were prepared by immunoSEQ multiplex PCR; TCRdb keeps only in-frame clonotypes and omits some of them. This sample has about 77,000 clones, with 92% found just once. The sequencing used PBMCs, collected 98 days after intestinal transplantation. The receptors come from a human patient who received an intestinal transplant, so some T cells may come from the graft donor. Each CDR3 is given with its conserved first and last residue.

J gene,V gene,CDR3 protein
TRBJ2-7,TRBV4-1,CASSQEYAVSYEQYF
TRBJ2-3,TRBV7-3,CASSLLSGGSTDTQYF
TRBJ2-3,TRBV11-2,CASSFTDTQYF
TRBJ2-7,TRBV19,CASRDRGSYEQYF
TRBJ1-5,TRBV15,CATSREFNQPQHF
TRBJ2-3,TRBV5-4,CASSLVGTDTQYF
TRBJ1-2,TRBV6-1,CASSAPGRRGYTF
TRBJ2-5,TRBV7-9,CASSPGQGGQETQYF
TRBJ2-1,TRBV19,CASSIAGYNEQFF
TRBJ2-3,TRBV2,CASRDRNTDTQYF
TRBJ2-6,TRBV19,CASFSGANVLTF
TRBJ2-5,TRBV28,CASSLAEREGGKTQYF